Sequencing of this T cell receptor beta chain was carried out in a study of T cell responses to AZD1222 COVID-19 vaccine. This clone turned up a few times. Sequenced by immunoSEQ multiplex PCR; TCRdb stores in-frame clones only, minus some. Of about 140,000 clones listed, around 93% are singletons. CDR3 length: 15 residues. After removal of 5 bases from V and 8 bases from J, the junction contained 8 bases not matched to a gene. Germline CDR1 is MNHEY and CDR2 is SVGEGT. This receptor was taken from an adult who received the AZD1222 COVID-19 vaccine. The sequences come from peripheral blood, collected 28 days after the second AZD1222 dose. The rearrangement joins TRBV6-2 or TRBV6-3 to TRBJ1-5; 11 bases align to TRBD1. The CDR3 coding sequence is TGTGCCAGCAGTCCCGGACAGGGGGCATCTGAGCCCCAGCATTTT. Protein sequence: CASSPGQGASEPQHF.